This TCR beta chain derives from a study of neurological immune-mediated disorders. This clonotype occurred many times. Each TCR transcript was tagged with a 10-nucleotide random UMI during 5'RACE. From 15-18 subjects, over 160 million TCR-beta sequences were obtained in each sequencing run. From the 5' RACE reads, TCRdb called clonotypes with MiXCR, one entry per CDR3 protein. The data hold around 50,000 distinct CDR3 sequences, with roughly 23% observed a single time. 2 million PBMCs stored at -80 C were the source of the unsorted libraries. The source material was PBMCs. The sequence was collected from an older woman in good health.

The CDR3 DNA reads TGTGCCAGCTGGAGTAACTATGGCTACACCTTC. It is translated as CASWSNYGYTF. V and J are TRBV25-1 and TRBJ1-2; D gene unclear. This CDR3 has 11 residues. V gave up 8 bases and J gave up 1 base, with 5 bases separating them. Germline V gives CDR1 MGHDK, CDR2 SYGVNS.